Shown below are 24 T cell receptor beta chains from a single sample sequenced in a study of blood T cells in healthy people across ages. The authors ran a second PCR of roughly 6 to 12 cycles using a sample-barcoded 5' primer and a J-beta primer mix. TCRdb independently ran MiXCR on the 5' RACE reads; one entry per CDR3 protein. The table lists approximately 730,000 distinct CDR3 sequences, about 53% of them singletons, with approximately 40% in the top ten. The specimen sequenced was blood. The receptors were sampled from an elderly man in good health.

This clonotype showed up just a few times. The V call is TRBV5-1, the J call TRBJ2-3, with 7 bases lining up with TRBD2. This CDR3 comprises 17 residues. V gave up 2 bases and J gave up 14 bases; unmatched junction bases: 23. Germline V gene data show CDR1 as SGHRS and CDR2 as YFSETQ. The CDR3 region is CASSFPESGIGHRYAYF. CDR3 DNA: TGCGCCAGCAGCTTCCCCGAAAGCGGGATCGGGCACAGATACGCGTATTTT. Using reference TRBV5-1 and TRBJ2-3 for the parts outside the CDR3, the full variable domain is KAGVTQTPRYLIKTRGQQVTLSCSPISGHRSVSWYQQTPGQGLQFLFEYFSETQRNKGNFPGRFSGRQFSNSRSEMNVSTLELGDSALYLCASSFPESGIGHRYAYFGPGTRLTVL.

This clonotype was counted a few times. V usage is TRBV6-5 and J usage is TRBJ2-1; 12 nucleotides align to TRBD1. Germline CDR1 and CDR2: MNHEY and SVGAGI. V lost 0 bases, J lost 7 bases, and 7 bases stayed unmatched. The length of the CDR3 is 17 residues. CDR3 in DNA: TGTGCCAGCAGTTACTCGAGGGGACAGGGGGCCCGGAATGAGCAGTTCTTC. Its translation is CASSYSRGQGARNEQFF.

This clonotype was seen a handful of times. The V and J genes are TRBV3-1 and TRBJ2-5; D may be TRBD1 (5 bases). Trimming left V 0 bases short and J 4 bases short, with 12 bases between. The length of the CDR3 is 15 residues. Per germline, CDR1 LGHDT and CDR2 YNNKEL (reference sequence). The CDR3 protein is CASSQDTSGRETQYF. CDR3 DNA sequence: TGTGCCAGCAGCCAAGATACGTCAGGGCGAGAGACCCAGTACTTC.

This sequence joins TRBV20-1 and TRBJ1-1; D gene ambiguous. The CDR3 loop spans 11 amino acids. The V and J ends lost 5 bases and 1 base respectively, with 5 bases between them. Germline V gene lookup returns CDR1 DFQATT and CDR2 SNEGSKA (reference sequence). The CDR3 sequence: CSALQNTEAFF. The CDR3 DNA follows: TGCAGTGCTTTACAGAACACTGAAGCTTTCTTT.

This clonotype was seen a few times. The chain recombines TRBV6-5 with TRBJ2-7; no definite D call. CDR1 and CDR2 (germline): MNHEY, SVGAGI. V shed 3 bases and J shed 3 bases, with 6 bases lying between them. The CDR3 extends over 12 amino acids. The CDR3 nucleotides are TGTGCCAGCAGTTATGATGGCTACGAGCAGTACTTC. As protein: CASSYDGYEQYF.

CDR3: CASSSSGINQPQHF. The DNA of the CDR3 is TGTGCCAGCAGTTCTTCTGGAATCAATCAGCCCCAGCATTTT. V gene TRBV12-3 or TRBV12-4 combines with J gene TRBJ1-5, with D uncertain. The CDR3 extends over 14 amino acids. Trimming took off 4 bases at V and 3 bases at J, with 10 bases between the two ends.

The chain uses TRBV5-1 and TRBJ1-1; D possibly corresponds to TRBD1 (5 bases). The V and J ends lost 5 bases and 5 bases respectively, with 19 bases between them. Germline CDR1 SGHRS, CDR2 YFSETQ. The CDR3 sequence is 15 residues long. In nucleotides, the CDR3 is TGCGCCAGCAGGGGGACGTGGGGCGCGGGGACTGAAGCTTTCTTT. This sequence encodes CASRGTWGAGTEAFF.

This clonotype occurred a few times. V gene TRBV20-1 combines with J gene TRBJ2-1, with a tentative D call TRBD1 (6 bases). Germline CDR1 is DFQATT and CDR2 is SNEGSKA (reference sequence). The CDR3 spans 15 residues. V lost 5 bases, J lost 8 bases, and 22 bases lay in between. DNA of the CDR3: TGCAGTGCTTCAGGGGCTAGCAGGGGTACCGATGAGCAGTTCTTC. Amino acid sequence: CSASGASRGTDEQFF.

V is TRBV10-3 and J is TRBJ2-1, with TRBD2 matching 13 bases. From germline, CDR1 is ENHRY and CDR2 SYGVKD. The CDR3 has 15 amino acids. With V trimmed by 6 bases and J by 5 bases, 4 bases remained unmatched. The chain's CDR3 is CAIRTGLAGNNEQFF. The DNA for the CDR3 is TGTGCCATCAGAACGGGACTAGCGGGAAACAATGAGCAGTTCTTC.

The gene calls are TRBV6-5 and TRBJ2-1; 7 positions agree with TRBD2. This CDR3 has 13 amino acids. The V segment lost 7 bases and the J segment 11 bases; nucleotides outside the gene matches: 11. Germline CDR1 reads MNHEY; CDR2 reads SVGAGI. The CDR3: CASKAGLGWKQFF. The CDR3 nucleotides read TGTGCCAGCAAAGCGGGACTCGGGTGGAAGCAGTTCTTC.

This clonotype came up a few times. The rearrangement links TRBV29-1 to TRBJ2-7; D uncertain. The V end lost 6 bases, the J end lost 0 bases, and 12 bases lay between the germline ends. This CDR3 contains 13 residues. Per germline, CDR1 SQVTM and CDR2 ANQGSEA. CDR3 residues: CSVAETFSYEQYF. The CDR3 bases are TGCAGCGTCGCCGAGACTTTCTCCTACGAGCAGTACTTC.

This sequence joins TRBV9 and TRBJ2-7, with 14 bases fitting TRBD2. V shed 3 bases, J shed 2 bases, and the junction held 7 bases outside the gene matches. Germline V gives CDR1 SGDLS, CDR2 YYNGEE. The length of the CDR3 is 17 residues. The CDR3 protein is CASSAGTSGRPPYEQYF. The CDR3 DNA follows: TGTGCCAGCAGCGCGGGGACTAGCGGGAGACCTCCCTACGAGCAGTACTTC.

The V gene is TRBV12-3 or TRBV12-4, the J gene TRBJ2-5, with TRBD2 matching over 11 bases. This CDR3 is 14 amino acids long. J was trimmed by 4 bases and V by 7 bases; bases with no gene match: 5. In DNA form, the CDR3 reads TGTGCCAGCACCGAAGGACTAGCGGGAGAGACCCAGTACTTC. This sequence encodes CASTEGLAGETQYF.

V and J are TRBV7-9 and TRBJ2-7, with TRBD1 identical over 10 bases. The CDR3 runs to 16 residues. Germline-derived CDR1 and CDR2 are SEHNR and FQNEAQ (reference sequence). V dropped 1 base and J dropped 3; count of bases not matched to a gene: 6. This chain's CDR3 is CASSLVSGTGVYEQYF. The CDR3, as DNA: TGTGCCAGCAGCTTAGTTTCCGGGACAGGGGTCTACGAGCAGTACTTC. Based on the CDR3 plus reference TRBV7-9 and TRBJ2-7, the full variable domain is DTGVSQNPRHKITKRGQNVTFRCDPISEHNRLYWYRQTLGQGPEFLTYFQNEAQLEKSRLLSDRFSAERPKGSFSTLEIQRTEQGDSAMYLCASSLVSGTGVYEQYFGPGTRLTVT.

The genes are TRBV20-1 and TRBJ2-1, with TRBD2 matching over 7 bases. V lost 1 base to trimming and J lost 3 bases; unmatched junction nucleotides: 3. Germline V gene data show CDR1 as DFQATT and CDR2 as SNEGSKA (reference sequence). The CDR3 spans 14 residues. The CDR3 nucleotides are TGCAGTGCTAGAGGAGGGAGGGACTACAATGAGCAGTTCTTC. Protein sequence: CSARGGRDYNEQFF.

The J gene is TRBJ1-5, the V gene TRBV5-1; 7 nucleotides align to TRBD1. This CDR3 is built from 16 residues. J was trimmed by 2 bases and V by 0 bases; bases with no gene match: 5. CDR1 is SGHRS, CDR2 YFSETQ, per germline. The CDR3: CASSLDGGGGNQPQHF. Here the CDR3 DNA reads TGCGCCAGCAGCTTGGATGGAGGGGGCGGCAATCAGCCCCAGCATTTT.

V and J are TRBV6-1 and TRBJ2-4; D remains ambiguous. Germline V gene lookup returns CDR1 MNHNS and CDR2 SASEGT. V was trimmed by 1 base and J by 13 bases, leaving 17 bases between them. The CDR3 length is 14 residues. The CDR3 protein is CASSEGAAPTEQYF. CDR3 DNA sequence: TGTGCCAGCAGTGAAGGGGCGGCCCCTACGGAGCAGTACTTC.

This clonotype was observed a few times. The V call is TRBV5-1, the J call TRBJ2-1, with TRBD2 as a possible D gene (5 bases). This CDR3 has 15 amino acids. The germline V gene encodes CDR1 SGHRS and CDR2 YFSETQ. V was trimmed by 1 base and J by 7 bases, leaving 15 bases between them. This CDR3 reads CASSLMSGNGNEQFF. CDR3 coding DNA: TGCGCCAGCAGCTTGATGTCCGGGAACGGTAATGAGCAGTTCTTC. Full variable domain (rest looked up from reference TRBV5-1 and TRBJ2-1): KAGVTQTPRYLIKTRGQQVTLSCSPISGHRSVSWYQQTPGQGLQFLFEYFSETQRNKGNFPGRFSGRQFSNSRSEMNVSTLELGDSALYLCASSLMSGNGNEQFFGPGTRLTVL.

Regarding this clonotype: A read error may account for a junction end that differs from germline. V gene TRBV6-1 combines with J gene TRBJ2-4; D remains ambiguous. The DNA end lines up better with TRBJ2-5; the J call may be wrong. Germline V CDR1 and CDR2: MNHNS, SASEGT. This CDR3 has 13 residues. The CDR3 DNA sequence: TGTGCCGGCAGTGGAGCCCCCGGGGAGACCCAGTACTTC. Translated: CAGSGAPGETQYF.

The DNA of the CDR3 is TGTGCCAGCAGTACGACGGGTGGCTACACCTTC. The encoded protein is CASSTTGGYTF. The V call is TRBV12-3 or TRBV12-4, the J call TRBJ1-2; D gene unclear. This CDR3 spans 11 amino acids. Trimming removed 5 bases from V and 7 bases from J, with 8 bases in between.

This clonotype was counted a few times. J is TRBJ1-2 and V is TRBV14; D is unclear. The CDR3 runs to 15 residues. V dropped 2 bases and J dropped 2 bases, with 12 bases sitting between them. Germline V gene sequence: CDR1 SGHDN, CDR2 FVKESK. The CDR3 sequence is CASSQYAGLNYGYTF. The CDR3 DNA sequence: TGTGCCAGCAGCCAATATGCAGGACTCAACTATGGCTACACCTTC.

The chain has TRBV4-2 and TRBJ2-4; weak D call: TRBD1 (6 bases). CDR3 length: 15 residues. The V gene's germline CDR1 is LGHNA and CDR2 YNFKEQ. The ends were cut back, 4 bases at V and 13 bases at J, with 23 bases in the middle. In nucleotides, the CDR3 is TGTGCCAGCAGCCTAGAAAACAGGGTTGGCGATGAGCAGTACTTC. Translation: CASSLENRVGDEQYF.

The gene calls are TRBV4-1 and TRBJ2-3; 9 nucleotides agree with TRBD2. This CDR3 contains 16 residues. The trim removed 5 bases at V and 3 bases at J, leaving 9 bases unmatched. Germline V gene data show CDR1 as MGHRA and CDR2 as YSYEKL. The CDR3 reads CASSGPLAGKTDTQYF. DNA of the CDR3: TGCGCCAGCAGCGGACCGCTAGCGGGAAAAACAGATACGCAGTATTTT.

The gene calls are TRBV12-3 or TRBV12-4 and TRBJ2-7; TRBD1 aligns across 8 bases. The CDR3 is 15 amino acids. Trimming at V came to 4 bases and at J to 2 bases, leaving 7 bases not matched to a gene. CDR3 in DNA: TGTGCCAGCAGTTCTCCGACAGGGGCGACCTACGAGCAGTACTTC. This encodes CASSSPTGATYEQYF.